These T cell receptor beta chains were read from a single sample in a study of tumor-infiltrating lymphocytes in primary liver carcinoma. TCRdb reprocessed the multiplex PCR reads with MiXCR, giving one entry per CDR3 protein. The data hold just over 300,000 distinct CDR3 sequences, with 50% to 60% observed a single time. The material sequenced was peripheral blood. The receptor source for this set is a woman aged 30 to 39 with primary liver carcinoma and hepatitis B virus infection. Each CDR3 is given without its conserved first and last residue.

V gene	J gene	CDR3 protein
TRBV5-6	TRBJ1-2	ASTAGSYGYT
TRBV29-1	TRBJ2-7	SVESAYGGRSYEQY
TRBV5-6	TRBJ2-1	DSSIGTLNEQF
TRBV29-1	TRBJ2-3	SLRASGSTDTQY
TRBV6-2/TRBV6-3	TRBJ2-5	ASSYDRQGDQETQY
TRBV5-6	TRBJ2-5	ASSLVAGGVQETQY
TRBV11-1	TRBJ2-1	ASSATSGSSGEHF
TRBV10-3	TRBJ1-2	AIRLGYGYT
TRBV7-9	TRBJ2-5	ASSFVLADKETQY
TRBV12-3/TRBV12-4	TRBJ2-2	ASSFNRPLTGELF
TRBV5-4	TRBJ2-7	ASSLQGTPYEQY
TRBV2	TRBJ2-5	TSSYRSGQGENQY
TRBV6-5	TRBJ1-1	ASSYWAGQGALNTETF
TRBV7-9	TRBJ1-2	ASQQGYGYT
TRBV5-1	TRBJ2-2	ASSFWGVREELF
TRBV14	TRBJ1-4	ASSRGRGLGKLF
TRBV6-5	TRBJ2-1	ASSYSGGRAPYNEQF
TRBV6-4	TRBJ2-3	ASSSGRHGPSDTQY
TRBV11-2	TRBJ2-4	TSSLSAGEVKNIQY
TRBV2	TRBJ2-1	ASSESVDFTSYNEQF
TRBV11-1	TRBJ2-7	ASSPARGEQY
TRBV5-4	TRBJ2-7	TSSLDRRANHEQY
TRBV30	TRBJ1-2	AWSMGANYGYT
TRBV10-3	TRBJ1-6	AISVQGARSPLH
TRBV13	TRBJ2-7	ACSFEGTRYEQY
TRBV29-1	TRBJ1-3	SVEAGQGWNTIY
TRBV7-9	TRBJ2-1	ASSLESWVNEQV
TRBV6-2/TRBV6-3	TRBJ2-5	ASSLRRNQETQY
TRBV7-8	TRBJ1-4	GSSLVPGAEKLF
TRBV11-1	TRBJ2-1	HTSFRYNEQF
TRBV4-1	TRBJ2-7	ASSLLQGGEQY